This TCR beta chain was captured in a study of blood T cell repertoires in COVID-19. Looking at the study overall: From T cells, B-cell-depleted T cells, or PBMCs came the material, which was cDNA or gDNA.

The ends lost 3 bases at V and 9 bases at J; junction bases unmatched: 1. The CDR3 is made up of 12 amino acids. The germline gives CDR1 SGDLS, CDR2 YYNGEE. Cohort placement rested on clinical history that participants reported themselves. Per the original methods: Researchers report that nucleated cell counts were estimated from reference gene primer amplification. Measured with immunoSEQ multiplex PCR; TCRdb has only the in-frame clones, and not every one. The DNA gave D and trimming, while V, J and clone size come from that table. Of 250,000 to 300,000 clones in the sample, roughly 93% were seen once.

This rearrangement joins TRBV9 to TRBJ2-2; 8 bases agree with TRBD2. The receptor's source is a woman aged 40-49 years with acute COVID-19. What was sequenced was PBMCs or T cells enriched from blood (not recorded which). The chain's CDR3 is CASSGSGRELFF. The CDR3 bases are TGTGCCAGCAGCGGTAGCGGGAGGGAGCTGTTTTTT.